What follows is one T cell receptor (beta chain) and its context. Sequencing used immunoSEQ multiplex PCR; TCRdb keeps in-frame clones, though not all of them. This table has about 480,000 clones, roughly 90% appearing once. Two consecutive negative NP/OP PCR tests, clearance, or resolved symptoms defined Cohort 3 recovery. The data stem from a study of blood T cell repertoires in COVID-19. CDR3 length: 16 residues. Per germline, CDR1 MGHRA and CDR2 YSYEKL. Unmatched junction bases numbered 8, after V lost 3 bases and J lost 5 bases. The source is a woman between 40 and 50 years old who had recovered from COVID-19. Sequencing input: PBMCs or T cells enriched from blood (not recorded which). The chain couples TRBV4-1 to TRBJ1-4; TRBD1 aligns across 8 bases. CDR3 bases: TGCGCCAGCAGCCACCACCGGACAGGGCCGAATGAAAAACTGTTTTTT. It yields the protein CASSHHRTGPNEKLFF.